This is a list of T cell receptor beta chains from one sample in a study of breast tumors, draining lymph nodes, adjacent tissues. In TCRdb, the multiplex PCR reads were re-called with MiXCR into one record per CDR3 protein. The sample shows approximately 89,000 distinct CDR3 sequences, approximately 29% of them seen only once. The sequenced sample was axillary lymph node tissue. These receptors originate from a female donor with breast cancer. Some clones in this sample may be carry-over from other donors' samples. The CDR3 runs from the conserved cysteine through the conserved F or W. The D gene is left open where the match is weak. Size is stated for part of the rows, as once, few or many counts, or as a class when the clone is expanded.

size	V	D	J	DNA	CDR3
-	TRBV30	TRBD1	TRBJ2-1	TGTGCCTGGGGGTCCGGGACAGGGGCATTTTACGGAGGCAATGAGCAGTTCTTC	CAWGSGTGAFYGGNEQFF
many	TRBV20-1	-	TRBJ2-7	TGCAGTGCTCACAGTTCGGCTAACTACGAGCAGTACTTC	CSAHSSANYEQYF
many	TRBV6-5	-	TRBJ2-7	TGTGCCAGCAGTCACTCGGGTTACAGGGTCCACGAGCAGTACTTC	CASSHSGYRVHEQYF
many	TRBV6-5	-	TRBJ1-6	TGTGCCAGCCGGGACCCTAATTCACCCCTCCACTTT	CASRDPNSPLHF
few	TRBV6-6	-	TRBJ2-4	TGTGCCAGCAGTCACGAGGGTGCAGGGGCGGGAAGCATTCAGTACTTC	CASSHEGAGAGSIQYF
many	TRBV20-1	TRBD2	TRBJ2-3	TGCAGTGCTGTCCCCCTTCTAGCGGAGGCCACAGATACGCAGTATTTT	CSAVPLLAEATDTQYF
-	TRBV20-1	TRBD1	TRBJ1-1	TGCAGTGCCCTCGGGACAGGGAAAGACACTGAAGCTTTCTTT	CSALGTGKDTEAFF
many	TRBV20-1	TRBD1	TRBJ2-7	TGCAGTGCTAGGGGGGACAGGGACTACGAGCAGTACTTC	CSARGDRDYEQYF
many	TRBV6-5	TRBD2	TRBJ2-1	TGTGCCATACGATCCGGGACTAGCGGGAGGCGGAATGAGCAGTTCTTC	CAIRSGTSGRRNEQFF
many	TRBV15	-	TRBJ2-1	TGTGCCACCAGCGAACCCAGAGATGTCTACAATGAGCAGTTCTTC	CATSEPRDVYNEQFF
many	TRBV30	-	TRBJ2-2	TGTGCCTGGAGGGGGGGGCGCAACACCGGGGAGCTGTTTTTT	CAWRGGRNTGELFF
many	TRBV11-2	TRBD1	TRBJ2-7	TGTGCCAGCAGAAGGGACAGGGTCTCCTACGAGCAGTACTTC	CASRRDRVSYEQYF
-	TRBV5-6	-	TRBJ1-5	TGTGCCAGCAGCCTGGGGGGACGAGGTCAGCCCCAGCATTTT	CASSLGGRGQPQHF
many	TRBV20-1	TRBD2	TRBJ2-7	TGCAGTGCTAGAAGGCTAGCGGGAGGAGTTTACGAGCAGTACTTC	CSARRLAGGVYEQYF
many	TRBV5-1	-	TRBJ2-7	TGCGCCAGCGCCTCGGTGGCCTGGGGCGAGCAGTACTTC	CASASVAWGEQYF
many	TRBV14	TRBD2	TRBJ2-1	TGTGCCAGCAGCCGCAGACTAGCGGGGCTTTACAATGAGCAGTTCTTC	CASSRRLAGLYNEQFF
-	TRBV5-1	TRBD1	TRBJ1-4	TGCGCCAGCAGCTTGACCGGGACAGGCGACGAAAAACCGTTTTTT	CASSLTGTGDEKPFF
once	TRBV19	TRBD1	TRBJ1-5	TGTGCCAGTAGCGACAGGGGGTATAGCAATCAGCCCCAGCATTTT	CASSDRGYSNQPQHF
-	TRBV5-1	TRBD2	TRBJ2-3	TGCGCCAGCAGCTTGGAGGGAATAGCGGGAGGAGCAGATACGCAGTATTTT	CASSLEGIAGGADTQYF
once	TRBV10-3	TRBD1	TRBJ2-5	TGTGCCATCAGTGAGTCGGGACAGGCGGGTCAGCCCCAGTACTTC	CAISESGQAGQPQYF
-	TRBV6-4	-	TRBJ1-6	TGTGCCAGCAGTCCGAGACCGGGAGGCAATTCACCCCTCCACTTT	CASSPRPGGNSPLHF
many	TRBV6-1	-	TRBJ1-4	TGTGCCAGCTCCGGGACTAGAAAGGAAAAACTGTTTTTT	CASSGTRKEKLFF
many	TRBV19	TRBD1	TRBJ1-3	TGTGCCAGTAGTATCCCGACAGGGAATGGAAACACCATATATTTT	CASSIPTGNGNTIYF
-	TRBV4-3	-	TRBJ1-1	TGCGCCAGCAGCCAGAACAGGGCCTTGAACACTGAAGCTTTCTTT	CASSQNRALNTEAFF
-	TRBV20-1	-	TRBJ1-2	TGCAGCGCTTTTGACAGTCTCTATGGCCACACCTTC	CSAFDSLYGHTF
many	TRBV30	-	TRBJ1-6	TGTGCCTGGAGCCAAGACACTAATTCACCCCTCCACTTT	CAWSQDTNSPLHF
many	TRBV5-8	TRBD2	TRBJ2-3	TGTGCCAGCAGCTTCACTAGCGGGAGGGACGCTCATAGCACAGATACGCAGTATTTT	CASSFTSGRDAHSTDTQYF
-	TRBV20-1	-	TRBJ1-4	TGCAGTGCTTATGCGACGGACAGCCCAGCCTTCAATGAAAAACTGTCTTTT	CSAYATDSPAFNEKLSF
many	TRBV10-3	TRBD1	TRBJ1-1	TGTGCCATCAGTGAGACAGGGGGCATGAACACTGAAGCTTTCTTT	CAISETGGMNTEAFF
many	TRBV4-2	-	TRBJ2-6	TGTGCCAGCAGCCAAGACGGGGCAGGGCTGATTGGGGCCAACGTCCTGACTTTC	CASSQDGAGLIGANVLTF
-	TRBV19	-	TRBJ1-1	TGTGCCAGTAGTTTCCCAGAGGCGAACACTGAAGCTTTCTTT	CASSFPEANTEAFF
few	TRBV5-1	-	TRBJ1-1	TGCGCCAGCAGCTTGGAGGCAGCGAACACTGAAGCTTTCTTT	CASSLEAANTEAFF
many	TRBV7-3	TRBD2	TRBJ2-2	TGTGCCAGCAGCTTTAGCGGGAGGGACACCGGGGAGCTGTTTTTT	CASSFSGRDTGELFF
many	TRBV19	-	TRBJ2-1	TGTGCCAGTAGTATAGGTAGCCCGGATGAGCAGTTCTTC	CASSIGSPDEQFF
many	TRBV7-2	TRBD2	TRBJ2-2	TGTGCCAGCAAAAAGACTAGCACGAACACCGGGGAGCTGTTTTTT	CASKKTSTNTGELFF
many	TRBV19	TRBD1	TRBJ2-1	TGTGCCAGTAGTGAGGACAGGGGGGTAAACAATGAGCAGTTCTTC	CASSEDRGVNNEQFF
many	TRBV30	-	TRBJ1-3	TGTGCCTGGAGTCCCCCCGGCGGGGTTGGGGGAAACACCATATATTTT	CAWSPPGGVGGNTIYF
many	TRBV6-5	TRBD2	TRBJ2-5	TGTGCCAGCAGTTACTCCCTAGCGGGAGAGACCCAGTACTTC	CASSYSLAGETQYF
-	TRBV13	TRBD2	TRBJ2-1	TGTGCCAGCAGCTTAAGGGCCGGGACTAGCGGGAGTAGTAGTTACAATGAGCAGTTCTTC	CASSLRAGTSGSSSYNEQFF
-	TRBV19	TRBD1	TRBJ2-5	TGTGCCAGCCGAAGCGGACAGGGGAATCAAGAGACCCAGTACTTC	CASRSGQGNQETQYF
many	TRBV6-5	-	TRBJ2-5	TGTGCCAGCAGTTACCAGATTGGCGAGACCCAGTACTTC	CASSYQIGETQYF
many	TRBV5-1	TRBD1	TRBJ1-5	TGCGCCAGCAGCGCCGACAGGGACCAGCCCCAGCATTTT	CASSADRDQPQHF
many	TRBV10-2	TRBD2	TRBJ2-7	TGCGCCAGCAGAGGGACTAGCGGAGAGGGGTACTTC	CASRGTSGEGYF
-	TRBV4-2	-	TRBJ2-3	TGTGCCAGCAGCCTTACCGGGACGTACAGCACAGATACGCAGTATTTT	CASSLTGTYSTDTQYF
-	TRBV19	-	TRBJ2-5	TGTGCCAGTAGTATAGGCGGTCCGGTGGAGACCCAGTACTTC	CASSIGGPVETQYF
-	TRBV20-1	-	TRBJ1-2	TGCAGTGCTAGCCCGGGAGTATTGGGGGGATACTACACCTTC	CSASPGVLGGYYTF
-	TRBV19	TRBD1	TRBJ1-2	TGTGCCAGTAGTGTTCAGGGGGCGCGGGGCTACACCTTC	CASSVQGARGYTF
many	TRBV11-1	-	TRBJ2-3	TGTGCCAGCACCCCAACAGGGATGATGGAGGATACGCAGTATTTT	CASTPTGMMEDTQYF
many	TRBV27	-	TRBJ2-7	TGTGCCAGCAGTTTTTCCGACGGGACCTACGAGCAGTACTTC	CASSFSDGTYEQYF